One and the same sample provided the 8 T cell receptor beta chains below, sequenced in a study of blood T cell repertoires in COVID-19. Measured with immunoSEQ multiplex PCR; TCRdb has only the in-frame clones, and not every one. The sample lists some 210,000 clones; approximately 80% were seen once. Material for sequencing was peripheral blood. The origin of the receptors is a human donor in a cohort sampled during active COVID-19.

The V gene is TRBV19, the J gene TRBJ1-5; D is unclear. V shed 5 bases and J shed 11 bases, with 16 bases lying between them. Germline loops: CDR1 LNHDA, CDR2 SQIVND (reference sequence). This CDR3 has 13 residues. CDR3 protein: CASSQPPQSAQHF. CDR3 DNA sequence: TGTGCCAGTAGTCAACCTCCCCAATCAGCCCAGCATTTT.

This clone has only a few counts. CDR3: CATSDGARSNQPQHF. Written as DNA, the CDR3 is TGTGCCACCAGTGATGGGGCCAGATCTAATCAGCCCCAGCATTTT. This rearrangement joins TRBV24-1 to TRBJ1-5; TRBD1 might be the D (5 bases). The length of the CDR3 is 15 residues. V dropped 3 bases and J dropped 4 bases, with 12 bases sitting between them. Germline V gives CDR1 KGHDR, CDR2 SFDVKD.

J is TRBJ1-3 and V is TRBV11-3; possible D gene TRBD1, 6 bases. Trimming took 5 bases from V and 0 from J, leaving 14 bases between them. Germline values: CDR1 SGHNT, CDR2 YENEEA. The CDR3 sequence is 16 residues long. CDR3 DNA sequence: TGTGCCAGCAGCCCCGGGGGGGCCAACTCTGGAAACACCATATATTTT. Protein: CASSPGGANSGNTIYF. The full variable domain, with the rest looked up from reference TRBV11-3 and TRBJ1-3, is EAGVVQSPRYKIIEKKQPVAFWCNPISGHNTLYWYLQNLGQGPELLIRYENEEAVDDSQLPKDRFSAERLKGVDSTLKIQPAELGDSAVYLCASSPGGANSGNTIYFGEGSWLTVV.

This chain's CDR3 is CASFGQGRPRASTDTQYF. DNA of the CDR3: TGTGCCAGCTTTGGACAGGGCAGGCCCCGGGCTAGCACAGATACGCAGTATTTT. The rearrangement joins TRBV28 to TRBJ2-3, with 8 bases identical to TRBD1. V lost 8 bases and J lost 0; bases outside the gene matches: 16. Germline V CDR1 and CDR2: MDHEN, SYDVKM. This CDR3 contains 18 residues. Combining the CDR3 with reference TRBV28 and TRBJ2-3 gives the whole variable domain DVKVTQSSRYLVKRTGEKVFLECVQDMDHENMFWYRQDPGLGLRLIYFSYDVKMKEKGDIPEGYSVSREKKERFSLILESASTNQTSMYLCASFGQGRPRASTDTQYFGPGTRLTVL.

Only one count was recorded for this clone. This chain joins TRBV27 and TRBJ2-7; possibly TRBD2 for D (5 bases). Trimming removed 2 bases from V and 2 bases from J, with 16 bases in between. The CDR3 is made up of 16 amino acids. Germline assignment: CDR1 MNHEY and CDR2 SMNVEV (reference sequence). The DNA of the CDR3 is TGTGCCAGCAGTTTAGGCAGAGGAGGAACAACCTACGAGCAGTACTTC. Encoded protein: CASSLGRGGTTYEQYF.

This clone occurred a few times. The chain couples TRBV5-1 to TRBJ1-4; 9 bases match TRBD1. The CDR3 loop spans 15 amino acids. Germline-derived CDR1 and CDR2 are SGHRS and YFSETQ. V dropped 4 bases and J dropped 6; count of bases not matched to a gene: 7. CDR3 loop: CASSPADRGDEKLFF. In DNA form, the CDR3 reads TGCGCCAGCAGCCCCGCGGACAGGGGTGATGAAAAACTGTTTTTT.

The chain has TRBV19 and TRBJ2-5, with D maybe TRBD1 (5 bases). The CDR3 is 15 amino acids. Germline-derived CDR1 and CDR2 are LNHDA and SQIVND (reference sequence). Trimming shortened V by 3 bases and J by 2 bases, and 13 bases separated the two germline ends. The CDR3, as DNA: TGTGCCAGTAGTATCTCGCAGGGTGATCAAGAGACCCAGTACTTC. It translates to CASSISQGDQETQYF.

J is TRBJ2-3 and V is TRBV5-6; 9 bases fit TRBD2. The CDR3 consists of 16 residues. The germline V gene encodes CDR1 SGHDT and CDR2 YYEEEE. Losses at the gene ends were 3 bases for V and 2 bases for J; bases not matched to a gene: 7. The CDR3 protein is CASSWIAGANTDTQYF. In nucleotides, the CDR3 is TGTGCCAGCAGCTGGATAGCGGGAGCTAACACAGATACGCAGTATTTT.